Listed here are 3 T cell receptor beta chains from one sample, sequenced in a study of read filtering for tumor transcriptome and immune sequencing. The library was built from about 0.4 ug RNA with molecular barcoded adaptors for alpha/delta and beta/gamma chains. TCRdb re-called the reads through MiXCR, storing one row per CDR3 protein. There are about 38,000 distinct CDR3 sequences in the sample; approximately 14% occur only once, and 27% lies in the top ten. The source material was a population of CD138-negative cells sorted from bone marrow. The receptor source for this set is a donor at least 40 years old with multiple myeloma.

This clonotype was seen ten or more times. J is TRBJ2-1 and V is TRBV12-3 or TRBV12-4; 8 bases are shared with TRBD1. V shed 5 bases, J shed 3 bases, and the junction held 0 bases outside the gene matches. CDR3 size: 13 residues. The CDR3 loop reads CASSGQGYNEQFF. DNA for the CDR3: TGTGCCAGCAGTGGACAGGGCTACAATGAGCAGTTCTTC.

The chain links TRBV6-2 or TRBV6-3 to TRBJ2-1; 11 bases map to TRBD2. V trimming: 0 bases; J trimming: 5 bases; junction bases outside the gene matches: 3. This CDR3 is 16 amino acids long. Germline values: CDR1 MNHEY, CDR2 SVGEGT. This chain's CDR3 is CASSYSLAGGNNEQFF. In DNA form, the CDR3 reads TGTGCCAGCAGTTACTCGTTAGCGGGAGGGAACAATGAGCAGTTCTTC.

The chain has TRBV20-1 and TRBJ2-3, with D possibly TRBD2 on 5 matching bases. Trimming left V 6 bases short and J 4 bases short, with 17 bases between. Germline V gives CDR1 DFQATT, CDR2 SNEGSKA (reference sequence). The CDR3 runs to 14 residues. CDR3 nucleotide sequence: TGCAGTGCAGGGCGTCAACCGAGGGCAGATACGCAGTATTTT. Translating gives CSAGRQPRADTQYF.